These 24 T cell receptor beta chains share one sample of origin, sequenced in a study of identifying expanded T cells in peripheral blood. Produced via immunoSEQ multiplex PCR; TCRdb's table is partial and in-frame only. The table has approximately 130,000 clones, roughly 84% seen once; the top ten hold about 3.1%. Material for sequencing was blood. Receptors originate from a person between 18 and 75 years old in good health.

The J gene is TRBJ2-3, the V gene TRBV4-3; 9 bases agree with TRBD1. CDR3 size: 16 residues. Germline CDR1 and CDR2: LGHNA and YSLEER. J gave up 4 bases and V 1 base, and 6 bases lay outside the gene matches. The CDR3 loop is CASSQVGTGISDTQYF. The DNA for the CDR3 is TGCGCCAGCAGCCAAGTCGGGACAGGGATTTCAGATACGCAGTATTTT.

The chain joins TRBV18 to TRBJ1-1, with 9 bases fitting TRBD1. Germline V gene lookup returns CDR1 KGHSH and CDR2 LQKENI. After removal of 3 bases from V and 10 bases from J, the junction contained 9 bases not matched to a gene. The CDR3 contains 14 residues. CDR3 bases: TGTGCCAGCTCACCCGGGACAGGGAAGGGGGGAGCTTTCTTT. It yields the protein CASSPGTGKGGAFF. The full variable domain, rest sourced from reference TRBV18 and TRBJ1-1, is NAGVMQNPRHLVRRRGQEARLRCSPMKGHSHVYWYRQLPEEGLKFMVYLQKENIIDESGMPKERFSAEFPKEGPSILRIQQVVRGDSAAYFCASSPGTGKGGAFFGQGTRLTVV.

Notes on this clone: Other DNA sequences within the sample encode an identical CDR3. V is TRBV18 and J is TRBJ2-2; 7 bases agree with TRBD2. The CDR3 totals 14 residues. After removal of 0 bases from V and 6 bases from J, the junction contained 1 base not matched to a gene. Looked up from germline, CDR1 is KGHSH and CDR2 is LQKENI. The CDR3 is CASSPPAGAGELFF. CDR3 nucleotides: TGTGCCAGCTCACCACCTGCGGGGGCCGGGGAGCTGTTTTTT.

The J gene is TRBJ1-2, the V gene TRBV9; 8 nucleotides line up with TRBD1. With 3 bases clipped from V and 8 bases from J, the junction kept 9 bases outside the gene matches. Germline V gene lookup returns CDR1 SGDLS and CDR2 YYNGEE. There are 14 residues in the CDR3. In nucleotides, the CDR3 is TGTGCCAGCAGCGAAGGACAGGGAATTCAAGGCTACACCTTC. Protein sequence: CASSEGQGIQGYTF.

The gene calls are TRBV5-1 and TRBJ1-1; TRBD1 aligns across 9 bases. Unmatched junction bases numbered 8, after V lost 1 base and J lost 4 bases. The CDR3 sequence is 16 residues long. Germline CDR1 SGHRS, CDR2 YFSETQ. For the CDR3, the DNA is TGCGCCAGCAGCTTGCTCGGGACAGGGTTCCGCACTGAAGCTTTCTTT. Translation gives CASSLLGTGFRTEAFF.

The chain employs TRBV25-1 and TRBJ2-1; 11 bases fit TRBD1. V gave up 8 bases and J gave up 7 bases; unmatched junction bases: 7. The CDR3 spans 14 residues. Germline-derived CDR1 and CDR2 are MGHDK and SYGVNS. The CDR3 reads CASSPGQGENEQFF. DNA for the CDR3: TGTGCCAGCTCCCCGGGACAGGGGGAGAATGAGCAGTTCTTC.

The rearrangement uses TRBV6-8 and TRBJ1-5, with D unclear. Germline CDR1 reads MNHGY; CDR2 reads SAAAGT. The length of the CDR3 is 11 residues. The V and J ends lost 11 bases and 7 bases respectively, with 12 bases between them. DNA of the CDR3: TGTGCCGGACTAAGTTTGCAGCCCCAGCATTTT. Encoded protein: CAGLSLQPQHF.

The chain has TRBV30 and TRBJ1-2; 10 bases agree with TRBD1. The CDR3 contains 14 residues. The germline V gene has CDR1 GTSNPN and CDR2 SVGIG (reference sequence). V lost 7 bases, J lost 6 bases, and 11 bases stayed unmatched. The CDR3 sequence: CASVPGQGMHGYTF. The DNA of the CDR3 is TGTGCCTCGGTTCCGGGACAGGGGATGCATGGCTACACCTTC.

The rearrangement links TRBV7-2 to TRBJ1-2; D ambiguous. Germline V gene lookup returns CDR1 SGHTA and CDR2 FQGNSA. Trimming removed 1 base at V and 8 bases at J, with 14 bases between. This CDR3 contains 14 residues. CDR3 region: CASSLDSNRGGYTF. CDR3 DNA sequence: TGTGCCAGCAGCTTAGACTCGAACCGGGGAGGCTACACCTTC.

Worth noting for this clone: A single base is all that separates this from a far larger clone, so a read error is likely. CDR3 in DNA: TGTGCCAGCAGTGAGAGCTCTGGGGCCAACGTCCTGACTTTC. This translates into CASSESSGANVLTF. The gene calls are TRBV2 and TRBJ2-6; no clear D gene. The CDR3 has 14 residues. Germline values: CDR1 SNHLY, CDR2 FYNNEI. V was shortened by 3 bases and J by 0 bases, with 3 bases between the two germline ends. The full variable domain, its missing parts supplied by reference TRBV2 and TRBJ2-6, is EPEVTQTPSHQVTQMGQEVILRCVPISNHLYFYWYRQILGQKVEFLVSFYNNEISEKSEIFDDQFSVERPDGSNFTLKIRSTKLEDSAMYFCASSESSGANVLTFGAGSRLTVL.

The chain links TRBV7-9 to TRBJ1-2, with D tentatively TRBD1 (6 bases). V dropped 4 bases and J dropped 0 bases, with 12 bases sitting between them. CDR3 length equals 15 residues. Germline lookup yields CDR1 SEHNR and CDR2 FQNEAQ (reference sequence). The CDR3 reads CASSWGAGSNYGYTF. The CDR3 DNA reads as TGTGCCAGCAGCTGGGGGGCCGGGTCTAACTATGGCTACACCTTC.

This clone has just one count. The V call is TRBV5-6, the J call TRBJ2-3, with D unresolved. Germline CDR1 reads SGHDT; CDR2 reads YYEEEE. CDR3 length: 15 residues. Deletions cut 2 bases from V and 0 bases from J, with 10 bases between. The CDR3 DNA follows: TGTGCCAGCAGCTTCTATGGTAGTAGCACAGATACGCAGTATTTT. This sequence encodes CASSFYGSSTDTQYF.

The chain recombines TRBV11-2 with TRBJ1-1; D gene unclear. The CDR3 loop spans 18 amino acids. V lost 1 base and J lost 1, with 19 bases in between. In germline, CDR1 is SGHAT, CDR2 FQNNGV. The CDR3 sequence is CASSLVEFRGIRNTEAFF. The CDR3, as DNA: TGTGCCAGCAGCTTAGTTGAATTTCGAGGAATAAGGAACACTGAAGCTTTCTTT.

The V gene is TRBV5-1, the J gene TRBJ2-7, with 10 nucleotides matching TRBD1. Trimming removed 4 bases from V and 2 bases from J; junction bases left unmatched: 6. Germline CDR1 reads SGHRS; CDR2 reads YFSETQ. The CDR3 is 15 residues long. CDR3 residues: CASSVSGTGAYEQYF. CDR3 sequence (DNA): TGCGCCAGCAGCGTCTCCGGGACAGGGGCCTACGAGCAGTACTTC.

A few counts support this clone. The rearrangement joins TRBV5-1 to TRBJ2-1; perhaps TRBD2 as D (5 bases). V lost 4 bases and J lost 2, with 19 bases in between. Germline CDR1 SGHRS, CDR2 YFSETQ. The CDR3 has 17 residues. CDR3 bases: TGCGCCAGCAGCCCGAGTTCGGGTCCGGGGACCTACAATGAGCAGTTCTTC. It codes for CASSPSSGPGTYNEQFF.

J is TRBJ1-2 and V is TRBV27; possibly TRBD1 for D (5 bases). The CDR3 totals 15 residues. Trimming removed 6 bases from V and 4 bases from J, with 18 bases in between. CDR1 is MNHEY, CDR2 SMNVEV, per germline (reference sequence). The DNA for the CDR3 is TGTGCCAGCAGCGACCGGAGGGGCTGGGGCTATGGCTACACCTTC. Translating it yields CASSDRRGWGYGYTF.

This rearrangement joins TRBV4-1 to TRBJ2-7; 7 bases are shared with TRBD1. The junction had 4 bases not matched to a gene; V was cut back by 2 bases and J by 0 bases. Germline V gives CDR1 MGHRA, CDR2 YSYEKL. The CDR3 length is 15 residues. The CDR3 is CASSQPGQASYEQYF. The CDR3 nucleotides are TGCGCCAGCAGCCAACCTGGACAGGCCTCCTACGAGCAGTACTTC.

The rearrangement links TRBV7-8 to TRBJ2-5, with 10 bases identical to TRBD1. Germline CDR1 SGHVS, CDR2 FQNEAQ. The CDR3 has 15 residues. J lost 4 bases, V lost 5 bases, and 7 bases had no gene match. DNA for the CDR3: TGTGCCAGCAGCCCCGGGACAGGGGTTTTAGAGACCCAGTACTTC. Its protein product is CASSPGTGVLETQYF.

This clone has more than one count but fewer than ten. The rearrangement links TRBV6-4 to TRBJ1-1; 7 nucleotides match TRBD1. J was trimmed by 1 base and V by 2 bases; bases with no gene match: 1. Per the germline V gene, CDR1 is MRHNA and CDR2 is SNTAGT. The CDR3 sequence is 14 residues long. CDR3 DNA: TGTGCCAGCAGTGACGGGACAGAGAACACTGAAGCTTTCTTT. This sequence encodes CASSDGTENTEAFF.

This sequence joins TRBV7-2 and TRBJ2-4; D possibly corresponds to TRBD2 (5 bases). With 5 bases removed from V and 9 bases from J, the gap between germline ends came to 14 bases. Looked up from germline, CDR1 is SGHTA and CDR2 is FQGNSA. The CDR3 is 13 amino acids. The CDR3 nucleotides are TGTGCCAGCAGCCCCCTCGACGAGGGCATTCAGTACTTC. Protein product: CASSPLDEGIQYF.

This chain joins TRBV30 and TRBJ2-2; perhaps TRBD1 as D (6 bases). The CDR3 has 14 amino acids. V was trimmed by 2 bases and J by 2 bases, leaving 9 bases between them. Germline CDR1 reads GTSNPN; CDR2 reads SVGIG (reference sequence). CDR3 DNA sequence: TGTGCCTGGAGTTCCGGGACAAACACCGGGGAGCTGTTTTTT. Translation gives CAWSSGTNTGELFF.

The rearrangement joins TRBV10-3 to TRBJ1-2, with TRBD1 as a possible D gene (5 bases). The germline V gene encodes CDR1 ENHRY and CDR2 SYGVKD. V was cut by 4 bases and J by 0 bases, with 9 bases left in between. The CDR3 length is 14 residues. The DNA of the CDR3 is TGTGCCATCAGTGGGGGGTTTTCTAACTATGGCTACACCTTC. Its translation is CAISGGFSNYGYTF.

The chain employs TRBV18 and TRBJ1-1; D unclear. V was pared by 2 bases and J by 5 bases, with 9 bases between. This CDR3 has 13 residues. Germline V lookup: CDR1 KGHSH, CDR2 LQKENI. The CDR3 DNA reads as TGTGCCAGCTCACCAAGGGAAGAGACTGAAGCTTTCTTT. Encoded protein: CASSPREETEAFF.

This chain's CDR3 is CASSESRMNTEAFF. The CDR3 bases are TGTGCCAGCAGTGAATCTCGGATGAACACTGAAGCTTTCTTT. This rearrangement joins TRBV6-1 to TRBJ1-1; no clear D gene. V lost 2 bases to trimming and J lost 0 bases, with 7 bases between them. Germline lookup yields CDR1 MNHNS and CDR2 SASEGT. The CDR3 consists of 14 residues.